The 4 T cell receptor beta chains below come from one sample, sequenced in a study of blood T cell repertoires in COVID-19. The protocol was immunoSEQ multiplex PCR, while the TCRdb copy is restricted to in-frame clones and leaves out a portion. The sample records 150,000 to 200,000 clones, more than 75% being singletons. Specimen: PBMCs or T cells enriched from blood (not recorded which). The receptors shown here come from a woman aged 50 to 60 who had recovered from COVID-19.

This chain links TRBV24-1 with TRBJ2-7; 9 nucleotides line up with TRBD1. Losses at the gene ends were 4 bases for V and 2 bases for J; bases not matched to a gene: 8. The length of the CDR3 is 16 residues. Germline V gives CDR1 KGHDR, CDR2 SFDVKD. The CDR3 here is CATSDSRDRAPYEQYF. As DNA, the CDR3 is TGTGCCACCAGTGACTCCCGGGACAGGGCCCCCTACGAGCAGTACTTC.

The chain couples TRBV28 to TRBJ1-4; 8 positions agree with TRBD1. The CDR3 extends over 15 amino acids. The germline V gene encodes CDR1 MDHEN and CDR2 SYDVKM. V lost 6 bases to trimming and J lost 8 bases; unmatched junction nucleotides: 11. The CDR3 DNA reads as TGTGCCAGCAGCAAGAGGACAGGGCCTAGGGAAAAACTGTTTTTT. As protein: CASSKRTGPREKLFF.

This chain connects TRBV7-9 to TRBJ2-7; weak D call: TRBD1 (5 bases). The CDR3 length is 14 residues. The germline V gene has CDR1 SEHNR and CDR2 FQNEAQ (reference sequence). The ends were cut back, 5 bases at V and 7 bases at J, with 18 bases in the middle. The CDR3 DNA is TGTGCCAGCAGCCACCCGGTGGGGCTAAGGGAGCAGTACTTC. Its translation is CASSHPVGLREQYF.

The chain employs TRBV6-5 and TRBJ2-2; D gene uncertain. The CDR3 length is 15 residues. Trimming removed 0 bases at V and 3 bases at J, with 8 bases between. CDR1 and CDR2 from the germline V gene are MNHEY and SVGAGI. The CDR3 coding sequence is TGTGCCAGCAGTTACTCGGGCCAGTACACCGGGGAGCTGTTTTTT. Translating it yields CASSYSGQYTGELFF.